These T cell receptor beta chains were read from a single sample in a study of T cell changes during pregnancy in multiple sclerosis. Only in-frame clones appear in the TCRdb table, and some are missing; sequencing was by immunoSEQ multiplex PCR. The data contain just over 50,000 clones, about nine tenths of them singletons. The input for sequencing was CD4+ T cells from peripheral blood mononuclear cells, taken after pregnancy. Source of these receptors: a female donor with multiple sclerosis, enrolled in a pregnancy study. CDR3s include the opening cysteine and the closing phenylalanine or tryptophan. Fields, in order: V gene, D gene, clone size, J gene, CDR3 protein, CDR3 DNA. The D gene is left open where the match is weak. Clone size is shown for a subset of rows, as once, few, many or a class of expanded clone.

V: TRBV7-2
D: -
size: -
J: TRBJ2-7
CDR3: CASSLARVYEQYF
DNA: TGTGCCAGCAGCTTAGCGCGGGTGTACGAGCAGTACTTC

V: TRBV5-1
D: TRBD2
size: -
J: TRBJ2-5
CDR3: CASSLGDYSETQYF
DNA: TGCGCCAGCAGCTTGGGGGACTACAGCGAGACCCAGTACTTC

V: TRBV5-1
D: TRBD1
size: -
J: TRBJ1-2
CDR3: CASSPQQGYYGYTF
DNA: TGCGCCAGCAGCCCCCAACAGGGGTACTATGGCTACACCTTC

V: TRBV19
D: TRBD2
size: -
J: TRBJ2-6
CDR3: CASSPWTSGRHSGANVLTF
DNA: TGTGCCAGTAGTCCATGGACTAGCGGGAGGCACTCTGGGGCCAACGTCCTGACTTTC

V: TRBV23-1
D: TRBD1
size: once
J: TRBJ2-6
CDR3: CASSQSGDSSGANVLTF
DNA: TGCGCCAGCAGTCAATCGGGGGACAGCTCTGGGGCCAACGTCCTGACTTTC

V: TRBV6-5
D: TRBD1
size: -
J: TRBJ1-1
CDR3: CASSYDRGTEAFF
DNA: TGTGCCAGCAGTTACGACAGGGGTACTGAAGCTTTCTTT

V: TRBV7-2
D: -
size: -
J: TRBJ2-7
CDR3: CASSHSYEQYF
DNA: TGTGCCAGCAGCCATTCCTACGAGCAGTACTTC

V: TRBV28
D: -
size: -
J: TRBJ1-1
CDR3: CASSLYQSNTEAFF
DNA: TGTGCCAGCAGTTTATATCAGTCGAACACTGAAGCTTTCTTT

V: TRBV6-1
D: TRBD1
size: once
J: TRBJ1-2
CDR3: CASSEAATGYNQGYTF
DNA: TGTGCCAGCAGTGAAGCCGCGACAGGGTATAACCAAGGCTACACCTTC

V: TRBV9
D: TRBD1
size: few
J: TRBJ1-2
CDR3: CASSPRGRRDGYTF
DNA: TGTGCCAGCAGCCCCAGGGGGCGCAGGGATGGCTACACCTTC

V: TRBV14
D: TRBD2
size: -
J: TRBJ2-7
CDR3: CASSQKKMTSGRPSSSYEQYF
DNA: TGTGCCAGCAGCCAAAAAAAGATGACTAGCGGGAGACCCTCAAGCTCCTACGAGCAGTACTTC

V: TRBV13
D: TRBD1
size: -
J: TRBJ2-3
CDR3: CASSTRTGGEDTQYF
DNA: TGTGCCAGCAGCACCCGGACAGGGGGTGAAGATACGCAGTATTTT

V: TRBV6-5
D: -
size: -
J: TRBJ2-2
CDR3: CASSLIRDTGELFF
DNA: TGTGCCAGCAGTTTAATCAGGGACACCGGGGAGCTGTTTTTT

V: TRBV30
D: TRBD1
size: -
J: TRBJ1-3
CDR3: CAWGRTGGSGNTIYF
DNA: TGTGCCTGGGGCCGGACAGGGGGGAGCGGAAACACCATATATTTT

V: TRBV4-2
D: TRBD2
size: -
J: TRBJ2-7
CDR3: CASSQGGLKGSYEQYF
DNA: TGTGCCAGCAGCCAAGGGGGACTAAAGGGCTCCTACGAGCAGTACTTC

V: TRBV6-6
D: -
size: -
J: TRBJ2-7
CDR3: CASTYRLLGEQYF
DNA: TGTGCCAGCACCTATCGACTGCTTGGAGAGCAGTACTTC

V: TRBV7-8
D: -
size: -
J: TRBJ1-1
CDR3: CASRLARNTEAFF
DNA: TGTGCCAGCAGATTGGCAAGGAACACTGAAGCTTTCTTT

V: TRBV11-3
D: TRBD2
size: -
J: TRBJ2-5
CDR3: CASSYSGRETQYF
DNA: TGTGCCAGCAGCTATAGCGGGAGGGAGACCCAGTACTTC

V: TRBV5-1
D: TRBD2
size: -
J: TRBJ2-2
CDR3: CASSLVGTSGANTGELFF
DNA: TGCGCCAGCAGCTTGGTAGGGACTAGCGGAGCGAACACCGGGGAGCTGTTTTTT

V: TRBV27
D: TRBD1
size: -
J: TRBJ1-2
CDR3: CASSRTTGDGYTF
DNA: TGTGCCAGCAGTCGCACGACAGGGGATGGCTACACCTTC

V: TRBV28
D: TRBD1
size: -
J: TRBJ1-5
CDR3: CASRGTGGSNQPQHF
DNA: TGTGCCAGCCGAGGGACAGGGGGTAGCAATCAGCCCCAGCATTTT

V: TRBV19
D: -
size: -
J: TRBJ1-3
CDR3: CASSIPQGAGNTIYF
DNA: TGTGCCAGTAGTATCCCACAAGGAGCTGGAAACACCATATATTTT

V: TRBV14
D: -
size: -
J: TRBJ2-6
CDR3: CASSAQGGGANVLTF
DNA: TGTGCCAGCAGCGCCCAGGGGGGTGGGGCCAACGTCCTGACTTTC

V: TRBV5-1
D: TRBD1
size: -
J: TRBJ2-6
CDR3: CASSLGTGTGANVLTF
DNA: TGCGCCAGCAGCTTGGGGACAGGGACTGGGGCCAACGTCCTGACTTTC

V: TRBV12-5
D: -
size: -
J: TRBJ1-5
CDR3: CASASLLNQPQHF
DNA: TGTGCTAGTGCCTCCCTCCTCAATCAGCCCCAGCATTTT

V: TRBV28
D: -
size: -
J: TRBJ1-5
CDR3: CASSERTGRGQPQHF
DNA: TGTGCCAGCAGTGAGAGAACAGGCAGGGGACAGCCCCAGCATTTT

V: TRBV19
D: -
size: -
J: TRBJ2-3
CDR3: CASSIGGSFGTDTQYF
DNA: TGTGCCAGTAGTATAGGCGGGTCATTCGGCACAGATACGCAGTATTTT

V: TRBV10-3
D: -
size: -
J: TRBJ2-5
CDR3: CAISGEQETQYF
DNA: TGTGCCATCAGTGGGGAGCAAGAGACCCAGTACTTC

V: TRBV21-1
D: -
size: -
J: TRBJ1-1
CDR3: CASSPPDRDDPAFF
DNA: TGTGCCAGCAGCCCCCCGGACAGGGATGATCCAGCTTTCTTT

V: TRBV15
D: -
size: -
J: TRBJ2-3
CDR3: CATSTNGGTDTQYF
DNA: TGTGCCACCAGCACAAACGGGGGAACAGATACGCAGTATTTT

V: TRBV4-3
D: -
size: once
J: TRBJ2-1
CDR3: CASSQTPGVPNEQFF
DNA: TGCGCCAGCAGCCAGACCCCGGGAGTGCCTAATGAGCAGTTCTTC

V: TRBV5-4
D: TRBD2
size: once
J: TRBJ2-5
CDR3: CASSRMSSGGRETQYF
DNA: TGTGCCAGCAGTCGAATGTCTAGCGGGGGGAGAGAGACCCAGTACTTC

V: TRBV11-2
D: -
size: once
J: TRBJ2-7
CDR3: CASSKPTGRPGSYEQYF
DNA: TGTGCCAGCAGCAAACCCACGGGGAGGCCGGGGTCCTACGAGCAGTACTTC